A single sample gave rise to the 30 T cell receptor beta chains below, sequenced in a study of cytotoxic CD8 clonotypes in ibrutinib-treated CLL. TCRdb keeps only in-frame clones here, not all; method: immunoSEQ multiplex PCR. The sample lists about 140,000 clones, roughly 90% occurring once. The starting material was PBMCs, obtained after 12 months of ibrutinib treatment. The receptors were gathered from a human donor with chronic lymphocytic leukemia.

The chain combines TRBV28 with TRBJ2-5; 9 bases are a match to TRBD1. Germline CDR1 reads MDHEN; CDR2 reads SYDVKM. The ends lost 4 bases at V and 5 bases at J; junction bases unmatched: 5. The length of the CDR3 is 14 residues. DNA of the CDR3: TGTGCCAGCAGTTCCGGGACAGGGTGGGAGACCCAGTACTTC. This encodes CASSSGTGWETQYF.

The chain employs TRBV29-1 and TRBJ2-7, with 8 bases lining up with TRBD1. The CDR3 spans 12 residues. The V and J ends lost 5 bases and 6 bases, in that order; junction bases with no gene match: 6. Germline V gene lookup returns CDR1 SQVTM and CDR2 ANQGSEA. The CDR3 spells CSVQGAPSEQYF. In DNA, the CDR3 is TGCAGCGTTCAGGGGGCCCCTTCCGAGCAGTACTTC.

This chain joins TRBV11-2 and TRBJ1-1; 8 positions agree with TRBD1. The length of the CDR3 is 15 residues. In germline, CDR1 is SGHAT, CDR2 FQNNGV. The V segment lost 1 base and the J segment 1 base; nucleotides outside the gene matches: 2. The CDR3 coding sequence is TGTGCCAGCAGCTTAGCAGGGACAGGGAACACTGAAGCTTTCTTT. Translating it yields CASSLAGTGNTEAFF.

The chain recombines TRBV6-6 with TRBJ2-3, with a tentative D call TRBD2 (7 bases). The CDR3 is 15 residues long. Trimming pared 6 bases from V and 4 bases from J, leaving 17 bases between. Germline V lookup: CDR1 MNHNY, CDR2 SVGAGI (reference sequence). CDR3 in amino acids: CASRPRRGASDTQYF. CDR3 bases: TGTGCCAGCAGACCCCGCCGGGGGGCCTCAGATACGCAGTATTTT.

The V and J genes are TRBV6-5 and TRBJ1-2; 7 bases agree with TRBD1. CDR1 and CDR2 (germline): MNHEY, SVGAGI. V lost 11 bases to trimming and J lost 3 bases; unmatched junction nucleotides: 3. The CDR3 is 11 residues long. In nucleotides, the CDR3 is TGTGCCGTTGGACAGGACTATGGCTACACCTTC. Amino acids: CAVGQDYGYTF.

This chain connects TRBV10-3 to TRBJ2-7; 7 nucleotides line up with TRBD1. The ends lost 7 bases at V and 6 bases at J; junction bases unmatched: 12. CDR3 length equals 14 residues. CDR1 is ENHRY and CDR2 is SYGVKD in the germline V gene. The DNA of the CDR3 is TGTGCCATCAACACAGGGATAGGGGGCACCGAGCAGTACTTC. This gives the protein CAINTGIGGTEQYF.

The chain carries TRBV19 and TRBJ1-1; D is unresolved. The CDR3 is 15 amino acids. V dropped 2 bases and J dropped 0 bases, with 10 bases sitting between them. Germline CDR1 and CDR2: LNHDA and SQIVND (reference sequence). The CDR3 protein is CASSISRLLNTEAFF. The CDR3 DNA sequence: TGTGCCAGTAGTATAAGTAGGCTCCTGAACACTGAAGCTTTCTTT.

The chain is built from TRBV9 and TRBJ2-3, with a possible D match to TRBD2 (7 bases). The V end lost 3 bases, the J end lost 3 bases, and 17 bases lay between the germline ends. The germline gives CDR1 SGDLS, CDR2 YYNGEE. This CDR3 comprises 16 residues. The CDR3: CASSERGGDRTDTQYF. The CDR3 DNA reads TGTGCCAGCAGCGAACGAGGGGGGGACCGAACAGATACGCAGTATTTT.

V usage is TRBV9 and J usage is TRBJ2-2, with a tentative D call TRBD1 (6 bases). The CDR3 contains 14 residues. V lost 4 bases and J lost 6, with 13 bases in between. From germline, CDR1 is SGDLS and CDR2 YYNGEE. CDR3 region: CASSPLQGAGELFF. CDR3 DNA: TGTGCCAGCAGCCCTCTACAGGGCGCCGGGGAGCTGTTTTTT.

The chain has TRBV10-1 and TRBJ1-2; D remains unclear. V shed 0 bases and J shed 2 bases, with 7 bases lying between them. The CDR3 runs 14 residues. Germline V CDR1 and CDR2: WNHNN, SYGVQD (reference sequence). CDR3 region: CASSESGRNYGYTF. DNA for the CDR3: TGCGCCAGCAGTGAGTCTGGCAGGAACTATGGCTACACCTTC.

A single count supports this clone. The same CDR3 can be traced to other DNA sequences in this sample. J is TRBJ2-3 and V is TRBV27; D gene unclear. The ends were cut back, 7 bases at V and 0 bases at J, with 8 bases in the middle. This CDR3 is 13 amino acids long. CDR1 and CDR2 from the germline V gene are MNHEY and SMNVEV (reference sequence). The CDR3 coding sequence is TGTGCCAGCACGGGTGGGAGCACAGATACGCAGTATTTT. Amino acid sequence: CASTGGSTDTQYF.

The chain joins TRBV28 to TRBJ2-7, with D perhaps TRBD1 (6 bases). CDR3 length equals 15 residues. V lost 7 bases, J lost 5 bases, and 21 bases lay in between. Germline CDR1 MDHEN, CDR2 SYDVKM. The CDR3 bases are TGTGCCAGCACCCTAAGAAGCTGGGGGCAGGACGAGCAGTACTTC. It encodes CASTLRSWGQDEQYF.

The chain combines TRBV27 with TRBJ1-4, with TRBD1 as a possible D gene (5 bases). V dropped 6 bases and J dropped 8 bases, with 13 bases sitting between them. This CDR3 has 13 amino acids. The germline gives CDR1 MNHEY, CDR2 SMNVEV (reference sequence). The CDR3 protein is CASRISGAEKLFF. The DNA of the CDR3 is TGTGCCAGCAGGATTTCCGGGGCGGAAAAACTGTTTTTT.

This sequence joins TRBV5-1 and TRBJ1-4, with 7 bases lining up with TRBD1. V dropped 1 base and J dropped 7; count of bases not matched to a gene: 13. CDR1 SGHRS and CDR2 YFSETQ come from the germline V gene. The CDR3 has 17 amino acids. CDR3 nucleotides: TGCGCCAGCAGCTTGAGGCAGGGGGAGGTCCTTAGTGAAAAACTGTTTTTT. Protein: CASSLRQGEVLSEKLFF.

This clone came up once. The chain joins TRBV7-3 to TRBJ2-3; TRBD2 aligns across 13 bases. The CDR3 runs to 19 residues. V trimming: 5 bases; J trimming: 1 base; junction bases outside the gene matches: 12. The germline CDR1 and CDR2 sequences are SGHTA and FQGTGA. CDR3 bases: TGTGCCAGCAGCCCAGGACTAGCGGGAGTTTTTGCGGGCACAGATACGCAGTATTTT. It is translated as CASSPGLAGVFAGTDTQYF.

The chain is built from TRBV5-1 and TRBJ1-4; the match to TRBD1 covers 9 bases. This CDR3 is 16 amino acids long. CDR1 and CDR2 from the germline V gene are SGHRS and YFSETQ. Losses at the gene ends were 0 bases for V and 5 bases for J; bases not matched to a gene: 5. The CDR3 DNA reads as TGCGCCAGCAGCTTGGTACCCGGGACAGGGAATGAAAAACTGTTTTTT. It encodes CASSLVPGTGNEKLFF.

The rearrangement joins TRBV7-9 to TRBJ2-1, with 7 bases that match TRBD2. The germline V gene encodes CDR1 SEHNR and CDR2 FQNEAQ (reference sequence). The CDR3 extends over 16 amino acids. V shed 5 bases and J 7 bases; nucleotides not matched to a gene: 14. The CDR3 nucleotides read TGTGCCAGCAGCACTCAACCCAACGGGAGGACGAATGAGCAGTTCTTC. It codes for CASSTQPNGRTNEQFF. The variable domain in full, with the rest retrieved from reference TRBV7-9 and TRBJ2-1, is DTGVSQNPRHKITKRGQNVTFRCDPISEHNRLYWYRQTLGQGPEFLTYFQNEAQLEKSRLLSDRFSAERPKGSFSTLEIQRTEQGDSAMYLCASSTQPNGRTNEQFFGPGTRLTVL.

The chain links TRBV28 to TRBJ2-1, with D hard to call. Trimming pared 5 bases from V and 4 bases from J, leaving 9 bases between. The CDR3 consists of 13 residues. CDR1 is MDHEN, CDR2 SYDVKM, per germline. The CDR3 loop reads CASSRNEYNEQFF. The CDR3 DNA reads as TGTGCCAGCAGTAGGAACGAGTACAATGAGCAGTTCTTC. The full variable domain, in which reference TRBV28 and TRBJ2-1 provide the parts outside the CDR3, is DVKVTQSSRYLVKRTGEKVFLECVQDMDHENMFWYRQDPGLGLRLIYFSYDVKMKEKGDIPEGYSVSREKKERFSLILESASTNQTSMYLCASSRNEYNEQFFGPGTRLTVL.

This chain uses TRBV5-8 with TRBJ2-1; TRBD2 matches 8 bases. The CDR3 consists of 15 residues. The junction had 7 bases not matched to a gene; V was cut back by 2 bases and J by 6 bases. CDR1 and CDR2 (germline): SGHTS, YDEGEE. The CDR3 DNA reads TGTGCCAGCAGCTTCGGATTAGCGGGAATCAATGAGCAGTTCTTC. Its translation: CASSFGLAGINEQFF.

The chain carries TRBV7-9 and TRBJ1-1; D remains unclear. The germline V and J ends were trimmed by 2 bases and 5 bases, with 12 bases remaining between them. Germline V CDR1 and CDR2: SEHNR, FQNEAQ (reference sequence). The CDR3 is 14 amino acids. Here the CDR3 DNA reads TGTGCCAGCAGCTTACTAGGGAGTTCAACTGAAGCTTTCTTT. Encoded protein: CASSLLGSSTEAFF.

The CDR3 DNA reads TGTGCCAGCAGCTTCTTGCAGGTCTATGGCTACACCTTC. Protein: CASSFLQVYGYTF. V usage is TRBV7-9 and J usage is TRBJ1-2; D is unresolved. Germline CDR1 is SEHNR and CDR2 is FQNEAQ (reference sequence). V shed 3 bases and J shed 4 bases, with 9 bases lying between them. This CDR3 has 13 amino acids.

This chain uses TRBV10-2 with TRBJ2-1; D may be TRBD1 or TRBD2 (5 bases each). V lost 8 bases to trimming and J lost 6 bases, with 14 bases between them. The length of the CDR3 is 13 residues. CDR1 is WSHSY and CDR2 is SAAADI in the germline V gene. CDR3 DNA: TGCGCCAGCGCCCGAGGGGCGGTCAATGAGCAGTTCTTC. Its protein product is CASARGAVNEQFF.

V is TRBV27 and J is TRBJ2-1; either TRBD1 or TRBD2 may supply D (5 bases each). The CDR3 extends over 15 amino acids. Looked up from germline, CDR1 is MNHEY and CDR2 is SMNVEV (reference sequence). V was clipped by 4 bases and J by 7 bases, with 17 bases between them. This CDR3 is CASSYGDLVWNEQFF. DNA for the CDR3: TGTGCCAGCAGTTACGGGGACCTAGTGTGGAATGAGCAGTTCTTC.

The chain is built from TRBV7-9 and TRBJ1-1, with D tentatively TRBD1 (6 bases). CDR3 length equals 15 residues. Germline V gene data show CDR1 as SEHNR and CDR2 as FQNEAQ (reference sequence). V was cut by 0 bases and J by 3 bases, with 11 bases left in between. In DNA form, the CDR3 reads TGTGCCAGCAGCTTAGCCAGGGGCAAGTACACTGAAGCTTTCTTT. It encodes CASSLARGKYTEAFF.

As DNA, the CDR3 is TGTGCCAGCAGCTTAGTACCCATCCCGGATTCAAGCTCCTACGAGCAGTACTTC. It codes for CASSLVPIPDSSSYEQYF. V and J are TRBV11-2 and TRBJ2-7; D remains ambiguous. Germline CDR1 and CDR2: SGHAT and FQNNGV. CDR3 length: 18 residues. V lost 1 base and J lost 0, with 19 bases in between.

The chain carries TRBV5-1 and TRBJ2-1; 11 bases agree with TRBD2. CDR1 is SGHRS, CDR2 YFSETQ, per germline. The CDR3 has 15 residues. The V gene end was trimmed by 8 bases and the J gene end by 6 bases; junction bases not matched to a gene: 10. DNA of the CDR3: TGCGCCAGTACCGAGGGGACTAGCGGTCCCAATGAGCAGTTCTTC. Its translation is CASTEGTSGPNEQFF.

The rearrangement joins TRBV7-2 to TRBJ2-7, with a possible D match to TRBD2 (5 bases). The germline CDR1 and CDR2 sequences are SGHTA and FQGNSA. V was clipped by 3 bases and J by 5 bases, with 8 bases between them. This CDR3 region has 12 residues. The CDR3 loop is CASSFSGDEQYF. The CDR3 nucleotides read TGTGCCAGCAGCTTCTCCGGGGACGAGCAGTACTTC.

The chain recombines TRBV6-1 with TRBJ2-3; D remains ambiguous. Germline V lookup: CDR1 MNHNS, CDR2 SASEGT. This CDR3 is built from 12 residues. The V end was cut by 0 bases, the J end by 9 bases, with 7 bases between. The CDR3 loop is CASSEAWLTQYF. The DNA of the CDR3 is TGTGCCAGCAGTGAAGCTTGGCTGACGCAGTATTTT.

The rearrangement uses TRBV7-3 and TRBJ2-3; D perhaps matches TRBD2 (6 bases). Germline assignment: CDR1 SGHTA and CDR2 FQGTGA. Trimming cost V 1 base and J 4 bases, with 15 bases left between them. This CDR3 has 16 amino acids. This CDR3 reads CASSLMGGVGADTQYF. The CDR3 DNA reads TGTGCCAGCAGCTTAATGGGAGGAGTTGGGGCAGATACGCAGTATTTT.

This clone was seen more than once but under ten times. The genes are TRBV7-2 and TRBJ1-5; D gene uncertain. CDR1 is SGHTA, CDR2 FQGNSA, per germline. With 5 bases removed from V and 3 bases from J, the gap between germline ends came to 8 bases. The CDR3 spans 13 residues. CDR3 DNA: TGTGCCAGCAGCCCCGCCTCCAATCAGCCCCAGCATTTT. Amino acids: CASSPASNQPQHF.